This T cell receptor (beta chain) is drawn from a study of cytomegalovirus exposure and HLA in healthy donors. Study outcomes and limitations: Rare sequences made up most TCRs, while some public TCRs were found in many donors. That first-cohort TCR clusters tended to co-occur in the 90 to 150 validation repertoires was found in a later analysis. The classifier reportedly diagnosed cytomegalovirus status with high specificity and sensitivity.

Among the 120 subjects of the validation cohort, separate from the roughly 670-subject first cohort, were the donors. The table came from immunoSEQ multiplex PCR; TCRdb's copy has only in-frame clones and leaves some out. The table includes about 180,000 clones, 85% detected once. As regards this clone: The target antigen is unknown.

Germline values: CDR1 GTSNPN, CDR2 SVGIG (reference sequence). Trimming shortened V by 4 bases and J by 8 bases, and 17 bases separated the two germline ends. The CDR3 contains 13 residues. The material sequenced was PBMCs. The sequence was collected from a man between 18 and 35 years old in good health and CMV-seropositive. This rearrangement joins TRBV30 to TRBJ1-2; D unclear. CDR3 loop: CAWTHPTRVGYTF. The CDR3 DNA follows: TGTGCCTGGACCCACCCTACGAGGGTAGGCTACACCTTC.